These T cell receptor beta chains were read from a single sample in a study of cytomegalovirus exposure and HLA in healthy donors. The assay was immunoSEQ multiplex PCR, and TCRdb's table has in-frame clones only and misses some. The sample shows 150,000 to 200,000 clones, more than 60% of them seen only once. Sequenced material: PBMCs. The receptors stem from a male donor in good health and CMV-seronegative. The CDR3 runs from the conserved cysteine through the conserved F or W. The D gene is left open where the match is weak. Size is omitted from some rows. Given values are once, few, many or a class for expanded clones.

NA,TRBV6-5,NA,TRBJ2-3,TGTGCCAGCAGTTACGCTGGGCGTACAGATACGCAGTATTTT,CASSYAGRTDTQYF
NA,TRBV6-6,TRBD2,TRBJ2-3,TGTGCCAGCAGTTACGCAGCGGGAGTGGGTACAGATACGCAGTATTTT,CASSYAAGVGTDTQYF
NA,TRBV28,TRBD1,TRBJ1-5,TGTGCCAGCAGTACAGGGGGCTCCTATCAGCCCCAGCATTTT,CASSTGGSYQPQHF
NA,TRBV7-9,NA,TRBJ2-7,TGTGCCAGCAGCTTAACTCACTACGAGCAGTACTTC,CASSLTHYEQYF
NA,TRBV6-6,NA,TRBJ1-5,TGTGCCAGCAGTCGACAGTTCAATCAGCCCCAGCATTTT,CASSRQFNQPQHF
NA,TRBV29-1,TRBD1,TRBJ1-2,TGCAGCGGCGCCGGGACAGGGTGGGGGTATGGCTACACCTTC,CSGAGTGWGYGYTF
NA,TRBV13,NA,TRBJ1-2,TGTGCCAGCAGCGTCGGACAGTCCTACTATGGCTACACCTTC,CASSVGQSYYGYTF
few,TRBV6-5,TRBD1,TRBJ1-2,TGTGCCAGCAGCCTAAGGACAGGGGACTATGGCTACACCTTC,CASSLRTGDYGYTF
NA,TRBV6-5,NA,TRBJ1-4,TGTGCCAGCAGTTACTCGGAGGGGGAAAAACTGTTTTTT,CASSYSEGEKLFF
NA,TRBV5-5,TRBD1,TRBJ2-7,TGTGCCAGCAGCGGGGACAGGGCCGAGCAGTACTTC,CASSGDRAEQYF
NA,TRBV7-2,NA,TRBJ2-1,TGTGCCAGCAGCTTAGCGCGGTCGAATGAGCAGTTCTTC,CASSLARSNEQFF
NA,TRBV5-1,NA,TRBJ2-5,TGCGCCAGCAGCTTCATTCGAGCGAACCGGGAGACCCAGTACTTC,CASSFIRANRETQYF
NA,TRBV19,NA,TRBJ2-1,TGTGCCAGTACCCAACAGGGTTACAATGAGCAGTTCTTC,CASTQQGYNEQFF
NA,TRBV19,TRBD1,TRBJ1-1,TGTGCCAGTAGTCCGACCGGGACAGTGAACACTGAAGCTTTCTTT,CASSPTGTVNTEAFF
NA,TRBV19,NA,TRBJ2-6,TGTGCCAGTAGTCGGAAGGGGGAATCTGGGGCCAACGTCCTGACTTTC,CASSRKGESGANVLTF